The rows below give T cell receptor beta chains drawn from one sample of a study of sequential checkpoint blockade in melanoma. Sequenced by immunoSEQ multiplex PCR; TCRdb stores in-frame clones only, minus some. The sample lists some 230 clones; more than 20% were seen once. Material: tumor tissue (inferred from file names), obtained from a patient given nivolumab and ipilimumab in sequence. These receptors came from a human donor with melanoma. CDR3s leave out the opening cysteine and the closing phenylalanine or tryptophan. D genes are given only for firm matches.

d_gene | v_gene | CDR3aa
TRBD1 | TRBV6-7 | ASSRDRAPGQPQH
. | TRBV12-5 | ASTEGGRYGYT
. | TRBV11-3 | ASSLYREGPEAF
TRBD1 | TRBV6-8 | ASSSGTGGTNQPQH
. | TRBV5-1 | ASSFLGQINEKLF
TRBD1 | TRBV11-3 | ASSLDTGVTGELF
. | TRBV18 | ASSPGLSNTEAF
. | TRBV2 | ASSANLKGADTQY
TRBD1 | TRBV28 | ASGKDRATDTQY
TRBD2 | TRBV11-3 | ASSLGAGSFREQF